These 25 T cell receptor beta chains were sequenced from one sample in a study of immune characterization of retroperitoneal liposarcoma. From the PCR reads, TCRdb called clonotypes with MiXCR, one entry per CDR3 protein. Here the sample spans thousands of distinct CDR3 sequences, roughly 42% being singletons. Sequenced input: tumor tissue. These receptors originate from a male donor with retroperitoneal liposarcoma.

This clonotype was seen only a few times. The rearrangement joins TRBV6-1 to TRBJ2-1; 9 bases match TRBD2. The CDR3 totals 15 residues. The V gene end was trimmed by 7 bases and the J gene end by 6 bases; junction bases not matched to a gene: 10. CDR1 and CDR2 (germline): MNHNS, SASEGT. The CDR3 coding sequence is TGTGCCAGCAAGACTAGCGGCCAGCTTAGCAATGAGCAGTTCTTC. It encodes CASKTSGQLSNEQFF.

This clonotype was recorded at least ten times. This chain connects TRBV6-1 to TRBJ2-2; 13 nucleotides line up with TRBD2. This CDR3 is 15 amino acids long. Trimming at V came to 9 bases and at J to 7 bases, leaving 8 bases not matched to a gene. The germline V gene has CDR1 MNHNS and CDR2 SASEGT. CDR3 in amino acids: CASIRLAGGGGELFF. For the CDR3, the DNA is TGTGCCAGTATAAGACTAGCGGGAGGCGGCGGGGAGCTGTTTTTT.

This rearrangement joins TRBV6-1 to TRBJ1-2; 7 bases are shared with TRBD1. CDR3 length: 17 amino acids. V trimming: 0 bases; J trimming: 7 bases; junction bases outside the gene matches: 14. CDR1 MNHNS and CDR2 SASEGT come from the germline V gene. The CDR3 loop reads CASSEARQGINVRGYTF. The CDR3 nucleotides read TGTGCCAGCAGTGAAGCACGACAGGGTATTAATGTCCGTGGCTACACCTTC.

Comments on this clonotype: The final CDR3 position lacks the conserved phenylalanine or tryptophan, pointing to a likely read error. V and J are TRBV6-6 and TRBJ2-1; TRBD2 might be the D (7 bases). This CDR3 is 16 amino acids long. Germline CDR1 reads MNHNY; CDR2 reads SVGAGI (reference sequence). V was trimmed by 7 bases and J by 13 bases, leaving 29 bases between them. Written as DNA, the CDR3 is TGTGCCAGCACTCGAGTGGGGGCGGGAGCGGAGGAGACCCAGTTCTCC. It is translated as CASTRVGAGAEETQFS.

The CDR3 loop reads CASSQEGEDYPTGELFF. DNA of the CDR3: TGCGCCAGCAGCCAAGAAGGTGAGGACTATCCCACCGGGGAGCTGTTTTTT. The chain recombines TRBV4-1 with TRBJ2-2; D might be TRBD2 (6 bases). The CDR3 covers 17 residues. V was cut by 0 bases and J by 4 bases, with 15 bases left in between. CDR1 and CDR2 (germline): MGHRA, YSYEKL.

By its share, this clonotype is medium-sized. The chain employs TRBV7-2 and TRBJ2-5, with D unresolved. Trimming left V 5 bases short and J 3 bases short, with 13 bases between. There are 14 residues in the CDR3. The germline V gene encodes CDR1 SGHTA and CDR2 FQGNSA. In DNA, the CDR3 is TGTGCCAGCAGCCGCGGTGGCACCGAAGAGACCCAGTACTTC. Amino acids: CASSRGGTEETQYF.

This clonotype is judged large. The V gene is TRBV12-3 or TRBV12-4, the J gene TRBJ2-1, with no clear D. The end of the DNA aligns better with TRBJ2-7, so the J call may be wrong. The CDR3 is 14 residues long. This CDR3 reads CASSSTGSYNEQYF. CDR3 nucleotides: TGTGCCAGCAGTTCGACTGGCTCCTACAATGAGCAGTACTTC.

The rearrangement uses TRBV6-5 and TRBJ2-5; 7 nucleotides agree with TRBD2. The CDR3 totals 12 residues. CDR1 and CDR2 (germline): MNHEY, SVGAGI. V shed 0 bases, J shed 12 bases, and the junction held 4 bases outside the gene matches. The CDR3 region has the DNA TGTGCCAGCAGTTACTCACGGACTAGAGAGTACTTC. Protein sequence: CASSYSRTREYF.

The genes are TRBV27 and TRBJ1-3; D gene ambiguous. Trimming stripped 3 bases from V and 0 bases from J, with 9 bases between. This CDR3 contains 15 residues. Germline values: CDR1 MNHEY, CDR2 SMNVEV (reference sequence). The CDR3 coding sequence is TGTGCCAGCAGTTTGAGCGGCAGCTCTGGAAACACCATATATTTT. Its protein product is CASSLSGSSGNTIYF.

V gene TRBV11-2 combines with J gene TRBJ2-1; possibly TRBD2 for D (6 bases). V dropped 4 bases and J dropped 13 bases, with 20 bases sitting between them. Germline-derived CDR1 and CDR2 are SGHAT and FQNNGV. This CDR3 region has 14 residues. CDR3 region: CASSSRLERETQFF. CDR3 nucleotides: TGTGCCAGCAGCTCGAGACTAGAGCGAGAGACCCAGTTCTTC.

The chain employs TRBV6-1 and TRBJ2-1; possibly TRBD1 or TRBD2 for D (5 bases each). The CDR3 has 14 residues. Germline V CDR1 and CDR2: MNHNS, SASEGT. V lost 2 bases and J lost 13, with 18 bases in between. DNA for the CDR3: TGTGCCAGCAGTGAATTGGGTAGAGGGGAGACCCAGTTCTTC. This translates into CASSELGRGETQFF.

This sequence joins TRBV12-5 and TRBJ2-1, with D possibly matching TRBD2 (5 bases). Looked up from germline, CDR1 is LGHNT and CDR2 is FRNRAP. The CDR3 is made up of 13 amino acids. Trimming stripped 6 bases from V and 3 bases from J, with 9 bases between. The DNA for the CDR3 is TGTGCTAGTGGACCTAGCCGCTACAATGAGCAGTTCTTC. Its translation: CASGPSRYNEQFF.

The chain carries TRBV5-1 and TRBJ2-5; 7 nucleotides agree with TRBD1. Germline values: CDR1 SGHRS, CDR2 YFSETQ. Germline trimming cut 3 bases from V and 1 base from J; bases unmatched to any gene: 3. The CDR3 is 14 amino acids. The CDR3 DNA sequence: TGCGCCAGCAGCTCGGGACAGATCCAAGAGACCCAGTACTTC. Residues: CASSSGQIQETQYF.

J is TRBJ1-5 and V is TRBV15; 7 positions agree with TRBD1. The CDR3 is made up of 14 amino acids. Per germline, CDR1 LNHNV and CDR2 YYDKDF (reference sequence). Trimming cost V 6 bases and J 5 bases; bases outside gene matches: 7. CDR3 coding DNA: TGTGCCACCAGTGAGGGGCAGGGGGATCAGCCCCAGCATTTT. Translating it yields CATSEGQGDQPQHF.

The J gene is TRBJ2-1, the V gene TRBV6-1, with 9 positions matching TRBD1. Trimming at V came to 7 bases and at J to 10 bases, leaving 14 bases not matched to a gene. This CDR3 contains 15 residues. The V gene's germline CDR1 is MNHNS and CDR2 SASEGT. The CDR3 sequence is CASTTGQGAWYEQFF. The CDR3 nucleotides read TGTGCCAGCACTACGGGACAGGGTGCGTGGTACGAGCAGTTCTTC.

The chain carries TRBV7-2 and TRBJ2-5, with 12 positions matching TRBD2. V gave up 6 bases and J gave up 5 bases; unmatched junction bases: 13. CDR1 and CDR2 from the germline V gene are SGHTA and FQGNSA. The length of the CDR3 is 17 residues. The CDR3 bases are TGTGCCAGCAGGGCGGACCAATGGACTAGCGGGGAGGAGACCCAGTACTTC. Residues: CASRADQWTSGEETQYF.

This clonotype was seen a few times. CDR3 loop: CASSNRVSYEQYF. As DNA, the CDR3 is TGTGCCAGCAGTAACAGGGTCTCCTACGAGCAGTACTTC. The V gene is TRBV6-1, the J gene TRBJ2-7, with D possibly being TRBD1 (6 bases). The CDR3 length is 13 residues. Trimming left V 5 bases short and J 0 bases short, with 8 bases between. From germline, CDR1 is MNHNS and CDR2 SASEGT.

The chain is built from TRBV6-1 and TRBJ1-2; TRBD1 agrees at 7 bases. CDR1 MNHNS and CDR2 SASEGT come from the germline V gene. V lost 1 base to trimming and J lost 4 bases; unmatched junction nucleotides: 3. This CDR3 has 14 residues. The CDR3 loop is CASSEEDRAYGYTF. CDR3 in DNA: TGTGCCAGCAGTGAAGAAGACAGGGCCTATGGCTACACCTTC.

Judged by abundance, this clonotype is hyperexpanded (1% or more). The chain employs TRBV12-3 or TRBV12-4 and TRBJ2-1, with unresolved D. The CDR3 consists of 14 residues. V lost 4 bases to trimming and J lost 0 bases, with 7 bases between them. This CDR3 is CASSSTGSYNEQFF. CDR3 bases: TGTGCCAGCAGTTCGACTGGCTCCTACAATGAGCAGTTCTTC.

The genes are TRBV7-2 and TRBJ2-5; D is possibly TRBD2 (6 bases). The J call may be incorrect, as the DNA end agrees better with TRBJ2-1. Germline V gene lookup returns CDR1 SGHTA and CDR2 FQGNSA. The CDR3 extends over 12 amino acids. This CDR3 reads CASTRDSNEQFF. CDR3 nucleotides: TGTGCCAGCACCCGGGACTCCAATGAGCAGTTCTTC.

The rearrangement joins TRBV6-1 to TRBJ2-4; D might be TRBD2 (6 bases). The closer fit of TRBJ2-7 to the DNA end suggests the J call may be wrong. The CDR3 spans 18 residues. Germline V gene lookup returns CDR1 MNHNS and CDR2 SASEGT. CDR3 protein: CASSTITGDLGGNYEQYF. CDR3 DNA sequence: TGTGCCAGCAGTACTATTACAGGTGACCTCGGGGGAAACTACGAGCAGTACTTC.

CDR3 DNA: TGTGCCAGCAGCCCAAACCCGGGAGGGACCCAGTACTTC. It codes for CASSPNPGGTQYF. The chain joins TRBV6-1 to TRBJ2-5; 7 bases agree with TRBD2. CDR1 and CDR2 (germline): MNHNS, SASEGT. CDR3 length: 13 amino acids. J was trimmed by 7 bases and V by 6 bases; bases with no gene match: 8.

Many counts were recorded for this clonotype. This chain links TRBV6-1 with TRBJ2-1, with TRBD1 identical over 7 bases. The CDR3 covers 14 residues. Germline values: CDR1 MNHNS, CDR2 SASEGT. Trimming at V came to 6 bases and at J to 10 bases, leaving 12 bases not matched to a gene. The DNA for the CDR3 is TGTGCCAGCAGCGGACAGGACTTCTCCTACGAGCAGTTCTTC. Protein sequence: CASSGQDFSYEQFF.

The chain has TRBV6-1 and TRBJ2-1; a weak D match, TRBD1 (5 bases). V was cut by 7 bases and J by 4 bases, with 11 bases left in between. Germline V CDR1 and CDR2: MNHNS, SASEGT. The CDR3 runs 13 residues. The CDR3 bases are TGTGCCAGCACCTCCGACAGATACAATGAGCAGTTCTTC. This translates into CASTSDRYNEQFF.

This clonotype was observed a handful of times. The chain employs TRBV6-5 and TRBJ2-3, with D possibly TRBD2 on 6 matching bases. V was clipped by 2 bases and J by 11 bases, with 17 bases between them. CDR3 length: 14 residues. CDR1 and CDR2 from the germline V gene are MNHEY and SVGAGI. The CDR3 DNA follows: TGTGCCAGCAGTTACGACGCGGGGTTCGGGGAGCAGTATTTT. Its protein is CASSYDAGFGEQYF.